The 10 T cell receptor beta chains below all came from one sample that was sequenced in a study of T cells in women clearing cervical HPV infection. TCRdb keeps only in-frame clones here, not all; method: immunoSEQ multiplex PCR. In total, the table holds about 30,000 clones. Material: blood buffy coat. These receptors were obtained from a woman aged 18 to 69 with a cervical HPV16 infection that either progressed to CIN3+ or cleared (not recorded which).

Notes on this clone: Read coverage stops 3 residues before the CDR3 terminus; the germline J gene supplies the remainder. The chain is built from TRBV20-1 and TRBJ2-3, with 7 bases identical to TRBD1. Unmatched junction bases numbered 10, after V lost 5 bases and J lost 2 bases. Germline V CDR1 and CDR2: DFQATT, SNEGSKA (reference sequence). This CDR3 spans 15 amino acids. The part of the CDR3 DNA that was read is TGCAGTGCTTATACAGGGGATGGGGTCACAGATACG. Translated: CSAYTGDGVTDT. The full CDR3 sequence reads CSAYTGDGVTDTQYF.

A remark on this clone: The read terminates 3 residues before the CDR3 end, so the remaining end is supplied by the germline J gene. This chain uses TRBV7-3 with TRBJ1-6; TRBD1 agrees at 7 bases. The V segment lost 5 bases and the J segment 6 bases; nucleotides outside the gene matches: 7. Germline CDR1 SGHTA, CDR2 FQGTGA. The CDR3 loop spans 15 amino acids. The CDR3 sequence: CASSPTGTANSPLHF. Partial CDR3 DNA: TGTGCCAGCAGCCCGACAGGGACAGCTAATTCACCC.

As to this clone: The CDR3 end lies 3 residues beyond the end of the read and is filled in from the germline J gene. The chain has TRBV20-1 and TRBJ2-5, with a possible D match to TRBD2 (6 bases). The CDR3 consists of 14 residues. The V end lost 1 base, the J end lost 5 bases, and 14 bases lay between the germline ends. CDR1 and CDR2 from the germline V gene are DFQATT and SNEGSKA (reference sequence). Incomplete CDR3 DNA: TGCAGTGCTAGAGCCTGGGGGGAATGGGAGACC. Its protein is CSARAWGEWET. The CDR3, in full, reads CSARAWGEWETQYF.

Incomplete CDR3 DNA: TGCGCCAGCAGCTTCCCGGACAGGGTTCACTATGGC. Its translation: CASSFPDRVHYG. The entire CDR3 protein reads CASSFPDRVHYGYTF. This chain uses TRBV5-1 with TRBJ1-2; TRBD1 matches 8 bases. Read coverage stops 3 residues before the CDR3 terminus; the germline J gene supplies the remainder. Germline loops: CDR1 SGHRS, CDR2 YFSETQ. Trimming at V came to 2 bases and at J to 3 bases, leaving 6 bases not matched to a gene. CDR3 length equals 15 residues.

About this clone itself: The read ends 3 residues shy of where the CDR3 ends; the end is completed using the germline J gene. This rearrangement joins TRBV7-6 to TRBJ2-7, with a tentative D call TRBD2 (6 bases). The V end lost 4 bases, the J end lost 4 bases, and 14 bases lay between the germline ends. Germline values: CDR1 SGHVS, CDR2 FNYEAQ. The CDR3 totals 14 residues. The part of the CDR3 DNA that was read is TGTGCCAGCAGCTCGCGACTAGAGACGTACGAG. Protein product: CASSSRLETYE. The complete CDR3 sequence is CASSSRLETYEQYF.

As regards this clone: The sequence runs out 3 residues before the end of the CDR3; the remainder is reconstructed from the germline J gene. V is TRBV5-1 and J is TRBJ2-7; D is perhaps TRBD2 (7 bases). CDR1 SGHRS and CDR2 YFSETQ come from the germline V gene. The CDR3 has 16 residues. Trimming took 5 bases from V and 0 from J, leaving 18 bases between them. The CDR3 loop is CASSPAAGASSYEQYF. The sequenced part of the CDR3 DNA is TGCGCCAGCAGTCCCGCGGCGGGGGCGAGCTCCTACGAG.

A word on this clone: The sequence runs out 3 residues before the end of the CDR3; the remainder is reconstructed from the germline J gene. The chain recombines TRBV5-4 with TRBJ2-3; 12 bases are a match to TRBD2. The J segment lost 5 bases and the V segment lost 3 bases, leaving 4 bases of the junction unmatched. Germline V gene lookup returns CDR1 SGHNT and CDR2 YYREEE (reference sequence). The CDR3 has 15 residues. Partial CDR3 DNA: TGTGCCAGCAGCTCCCCTAGCGGGGGGGGAGATACG. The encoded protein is CASSSPSGGGDT. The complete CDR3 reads CASSSPSGGGDTQYF.

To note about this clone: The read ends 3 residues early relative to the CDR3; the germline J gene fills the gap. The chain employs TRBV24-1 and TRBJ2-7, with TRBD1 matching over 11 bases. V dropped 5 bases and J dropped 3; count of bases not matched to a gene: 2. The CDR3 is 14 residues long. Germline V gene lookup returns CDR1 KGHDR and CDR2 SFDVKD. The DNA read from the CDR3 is TGTGCCACCAGTGGGACAGGGGGCCTCTACGAG. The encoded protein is CATSGTGGLYE. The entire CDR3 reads CATSGTGGLYEQYF.

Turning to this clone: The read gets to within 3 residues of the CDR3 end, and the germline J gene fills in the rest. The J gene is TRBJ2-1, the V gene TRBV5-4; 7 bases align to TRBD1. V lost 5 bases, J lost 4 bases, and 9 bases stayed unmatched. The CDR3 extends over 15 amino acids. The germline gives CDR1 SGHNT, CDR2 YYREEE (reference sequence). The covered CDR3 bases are TGTGCCAGCAGTTTCCCGGGACAGACGTACAATGAG. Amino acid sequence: CASSFPGQTYNE. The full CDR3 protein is CASSFPGQTYNEQFF.

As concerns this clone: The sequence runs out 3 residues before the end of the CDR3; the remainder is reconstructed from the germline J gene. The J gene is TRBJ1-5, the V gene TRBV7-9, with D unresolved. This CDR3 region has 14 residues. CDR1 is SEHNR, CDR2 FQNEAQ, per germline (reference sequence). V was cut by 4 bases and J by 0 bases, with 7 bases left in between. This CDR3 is CASSSTNSNQPQHF. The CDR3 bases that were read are TGTGCCAGCAGCTCAACAAATAGCAATCAGCCC.